Following are 24 T cell receptor beta chains from one sample sequenced in a study of cytomegalovirus exposure and HLA in healthy donors. PCR involved 60 Vbeta and 13 Jbeta primers. TCRdb's table, derived via immunoSEQ multiplex PCR, lists solely in-frame clones and lacks some. The sample consists of 150,000 to 200,000 clones, just over 70% of them appearing once. The sequenced sample was PBMCs. Receptors were obtained from a man between 18 and 35 years old in good health and CMV-seropositive.

V gene TRBV19 combines with J gene TRBJ2-2; perhaps TRBD2 as D (6 bases). The CDR3 has 15 residues. Looked up from germline, CDR1 is LNHDA and CDR2 is SQIVND (reference sequence). Trimming pared 5 bases from V and 1 base from J, leaving 11 bases between. The CDR3 DNA reads as TGTGCCAGTAGTTCGGGACTCCTGAACACCGGGGAGCTGTTTTTT. Translated, it gives CASSSGLLNTGELFF.

This clone was detected only once. The rearrangement links TRBV2 to TRBJ1-1; TRBD1 matches at 9 bases. The CDR3 totals 12 residues. V shed 6 bases, J shed 10 bases, and the junction held 6 bases outside the gene matches. Germline values: CDR1 SNHLY, CDR2 FYNNEI. The CDR3 region is CASSTPTGGAFF. The CDR3 DNA is TGTGCCAGCAGCACCCCGACAGGGGGAGCTTTCTTT.

The chain recombines TRBV19 with TRBJ2-3; perhaps TRBD1 as D (6 bases). V shed 10 bases and J shed 0 bases, with 14 bases lying between them. CDR1 and CDR2 from the germline V gene are LNHDA and SQIVND (reference sequence). The CDR3 spans 14 residues. CDR3 in amino acids: CATNRQGSTDTQYF. The DNA for the CDR3 is TGTGCCACCAATAGGCAGGGGAGCACAGATACGCAGTATTTT.

This chain links TRBV5-1 with TRBJ1-2; TRBD1 aligns across 7 bases. Trimming took 1 base from V and 7 from J; bases not matched to a gene: 10. Germline V CDR1 and CDR2: SGHRS, YFSETQ. This CDR3 contains 15 residues. The CDR3 region has the DNA TGCGCCAGCAGCTTGACCGGGGACAGCGCTTCTGGCTACACCTTC. It translates to CASSLTGDSASGYTF. The variable domain in full, completed from reference TRBV5-1 and TRBJ1-2, reads KAGVTQTPRYLIKTRGQQVTLSCSPISGHRSVSWYQQTPGQGLQFLFEYFSETQRNKGNFPGRFSGRQFSNSRSEMNVSTLELGDSALYLCASSLTGDSASGYTFGSGTRLTVV.

The gene calls are TRBV7-2 and TRBJ2-1, with 11 nucleotides matching TRBD2. The germline V gene encodes CDR1 SGHTA and CDR2 FQGNSA. The CDR3 spans 17 residues. With 1 base clipped from V and 1 base from J, the junction kept 3 bases outside the gene matches. The CDR3 loop reads CASSLGIAGGSYNEQFF. The CDR3 bases are TGTGCCAGCAGCTTAGGAATAGCGGGGGGGTCCTACAATGAGCAGTTCTTC.

The chain employs TRBV25-1 and TRBJ1-3; D ambiguous. CDR3 size: 13 residues. Between the trimmed V and J ends, which lost 0 bases and 4 bases, there was a span of 4 bases. Germline V gives CDR1 MGHDK, CDR2 SYGVNS. The CDR3 region has the DNA TGTGCCAGCAGTGAATATATCGGAAACACCATATATTTT. It specifies CASSEYIGNTIYF. Using reference TRBV25-1 and TRBJ1-3 for the parts outside the CDR3, the full variable domain is EADIYQTPRYLVIGTGKKITLECSQTMGHDKMYWYQQDPGMELHLIHYSYGVNSTEKGDLSSESTVSRIRTEHFPLTLESARPSHTSQYLCASSEYIGNTIYFGEGSWLTVV.

The chain joins TRBV6-6 to TRBJ1-1; D may be TRBD1 (5 bases). This CDR3 has 15 amino acids. Germline lookup yields CDR1 MNHNY and CDR2 SVGAGI (reference sequence). V was pared by 3 bases and J by 3 bases, with 14 bases between. CDR3: CASSYGGTGYTEAFF. In nucleotides, the CDR3 is TGTGCCAGCAGTTATGGGGGGACGGGATACACTGAAGCTTTCTTT.

V gene TRBV6-1 combines with J gene TRBJ1-6; TRBD1 matches at 10 bases. Trimming took 0 bases from V and 8 from J; bases not matched to a gene: 10. This CDR3 region has 18 residues. Germline loops: CDR1 MNHNS, CDR2 SASEGT. CDR3 DNA: TGTGCCAGCAGTGAAGCTCCCCTTATTGGGACAGGGGATTCACCCCTCCACTTT. Protein sequence: CASSEAPLIGTGDSPLHF.

This clone showed up just once. The chain joins TRBV27 to TRBJ2-3; D perhaps matches TRBD2 (5 bases). This CDR3 comprises 14 residues. The V end lost 6 bases, the J end lost 6 bases, and 16 bases lay between the germline ends. The germline V gene encodes CDR1 MNHEY and CDR2 SMNVEV (reference sequence). CDR3 sequence: CASSRDRSSDTQYF. In nucleotides, the CDR3 is TGTGCCAGCAGCCGGGATCGCTCATCCGATACGCAGTATTTT.

This chain links TRBV7-9 with TRBJ1-2; 9 nucleotides match TRBD1. This CDR3 comprises 16 residues. Germline values: CDR1 SEHNR, CDR2 FQNEAQ (reference sequence). V dropped 7 bases and J dropped 7; count of bases not matched to a gene: 16. Here the CDR3 DNA reads TGTGCCAGCACCCAAGGGACAGGGCAGTTTTCTCTTGGCTACACCTTC. Its protein product is CASTQGTGQFSLGYTF.

This chain joins TRBV28 and TRBJ2-3; maybe TRBD1 (6 bases). The CDR3 consists of 14 residues. The V end lost 5 bases, the J end lost 0 bases, and 9 bases lay between the germline ends. Germline CDR1 reads MDHEN; CDR2 reads SYDVKM. The CDR3 bases are TGTGCCAGCAGTGCCACAGGGAGCACAGATACGCAGTATTTT. Residues: CASSATGSTDTQYF.

This clone was counted between two and nine times. V is TRBV5-8 and J is TRBJ1-1, with D possibly TRBD1 on 6 matching bases. Trimming took 3 bases from V and 0 from J, leaving 18 bases between them. Germline loops: CDR1 SGHTS, CDR2 YDEGEE. This CDR3 is 17 amino acids long. The CDR3 loop reads CASSSGQRSLMNTEAFF. CDR3 sequence (DNA): TGTGCCAGCAGCTCCGGACAGCGGTCCCTAATGAACACTGAAGCTTTCTTT.

The rearrangement joins TRBV14 to TRBJ1-2; TRBD1 agrees at 7 bases. This CDR3 contains 14 residues. CDR1 and CDR2 (germline): SGHDN, FVKESK. The J segment lost 4 bases and the V segment lost 5 bases, leaving 7 bases of the junction unmatched. The CDR3 spells CASSVSGTAYGYTF. The DNA for the CDR3 is TGTGCCAGCAGCGTCTCCGGGACAGCCTATGGCTACACCTTC.

V gene TRBV2 combines with J gene TRBJ2-1; D remains ambiguous. Germline V gene data show CDR1 as SNHLY and CDR2 as FYNNEI. This CDR3 region has 15 residues. The V and J ends lost 7 bases and 0 bases respectively, with 13 bases between them. The CDR3 reads CASTSRFSSYNEQFF. In DNA form, the CDR3 reads TGTGCCAGCACCTCCAGGTTCAGCTCCTACAATGAGCAGTTCTTC.

The chain is built from TRBV28 and TRBJ2-5; TRBD2 aligns across 7 bases. The CDR3 sequence is 15 residues long. Germline V CDR1 and CDR2: MDHEN, SYDVKM. V shed 4 bases and J 5 bases; nucleotides not matched to a gene: 10. CDR3: CASSSPAGGGETQYF. The CDR3 nucleotides read TGTGCCAGCAGTTCCCCCGCCGGGGGAGGGGAGACCCAGTACTTC.

CDR3 DNA sequence: TGCGCCAGCAGCTTGGAACCGGGACAGTCCTATGGCTACACCTTC. Translated, it gives CASSLEPGQSYGYTF. J is TRBJ1-2 and V is TRBV5-1; 7 bases fit TRBD1. CDR3 length: 15 residues. Germline V gene lookup returns CDR1 SGHRS and CDR2 YFSETQ. V was clipped by 0 bases and J by 4 bases; unmatched bases: 6.

In DNA, the CDR3 is TGCAGCCCCGAAGGTTGCCAGGTCTACGAGCAGTACGTC. Translation gives CSPEGCQVYEQYV. The chain combines TRBV29-1 with TRBJ2-7, with D uncertain. This CDR3 region has 13 residues. V was trimmed by 8 bases and J by 3 bases, leaving 17 bases between them. Per germline, CDR1 SQVTM and CDR2 ANQGSEA.

This chain uses TRBV10-1 with TRBJ2-2; TRBD1 aligns across 7 bases. CDR3 length: 14 residues. Germline CDR1 reads WNHNN; CDR2 reads SYGVQD (reference sequence). V trimming: 8 bases; J trimming: 4 bases; junction bases outside the gene matches: 7. CDR3 nucleotide sequence: TGCGCCAGCGGCCGACAGGGCGGCACCGGGGAGCTGTTTTTT. This codes for CASGRQGGTGELFF.

This clone showed up just once. The V and J genes are TRBV30 and TRBJ1-2; 8 bases map to TRBD1. The CDR3 covers 11 residues. CDR1 GTSNPN and CDR2 SVGIG come from the germline V gene (reference sequence). CDR3 DNA: TGTGCTCGGACAGGGCCCTATGGCTACACCTTC. Its translation is CARTGPYGYTF. Drawing the rest from reference TRBV30 and TRBJ1-2, the complete variable domain is SQTIHQWPATLVQPVGSPLSLECTVEGTSNPNLYWYRQAAGRGLQLLFYSVGIGQISSEVPQNLSASRPQDRQFILSSKKLLLSDSGFYLCARTGPYGYTFGSGTRLTVV.

Notes on this clone: In the same sample, other DNA sequences code for this CDR3. V gene TRBV7-2 combines with J gene TRBJ2-2; D not resolved. Trimming shortened V by 4 bases and J by 3 bases, and 3 bases separated the two germline ends. The CDR3 spans 12 residues. Germline V gene data show CDR1 as SGHTA and CDR2 as FQGNSA. The DNA for the CDR3 is TGTGCCAGCAGCTCAGACACCGGGGAGCTGTTTTTT. It translates to CASSSDTGELFF.

The chain joins TRBV28 to TRBJ2-2; 11 bases map to TRBD2. This CDR3 spans 16 amino acids. Germline values: CDR1 MDHEN, CDR2 SYDVKM. Trimming cost V 2 bases and J 12 bases; bases outside gene matches: 11. CDR3 bases: TGTGCCAGCAGTTTAACTAGCGGGGGCTCTCTGGGGAAGCTGTTTTTT. It is translated as CASSLTSGGSLGKLFF.

This chain connects TRBV4-1 to TRBJ1-2, with 10 bases identical to TRBD1. The CDR3 spans 16 residues. The V gene end was trimmed by 4 bases and the J gene end by 4 bases; junction bases not matched to a gene: 9. In germline, CDR1 is MGHRA, CDR2 YSYEKL. As DNA, the CDR3 is TGCGCCAGCAGCCTTCTGACAGGGGGCTCAGGCTATGGCTACACCTTC. Protein: CASSLLTGGSGYGYTF.

J is TRBJ2-2 and V is TRBV5-4, with D perhaps TRBD2 (6 bases). Trimming took 3 bases from V and 0 from J, leaving 9 bases between them. This CDR3 comprises 15 residues. Looked up from germline, CDR1 is SGHNT and CDR2 is YYREEE (reference sequence). This CDR3 is CASSSQRANTGELFF. CDR3 sequence (DNA): TGTGCCAGCAGCTCACAGCGGGCGAACACCGGGGAGCTGTTTTTT.

V is TRBV7-6 and J is TRBJ2-5, with D perhaps TRBD2 (6 bases). Germline V lookup: CDR1 SGHVS, CDR2 FNYEAQ. This CDR3 is 15 amino acids long. V was cut by 1 base and J by 2 bases, with 11 bases left in between. CDR3 region: CASSLGGARQETQYF. In nucleotides, the CDR3 is TGTGCCAGCAGCTTAGGCGGGGCCCGACAAGAGACCCAGTACTTC.